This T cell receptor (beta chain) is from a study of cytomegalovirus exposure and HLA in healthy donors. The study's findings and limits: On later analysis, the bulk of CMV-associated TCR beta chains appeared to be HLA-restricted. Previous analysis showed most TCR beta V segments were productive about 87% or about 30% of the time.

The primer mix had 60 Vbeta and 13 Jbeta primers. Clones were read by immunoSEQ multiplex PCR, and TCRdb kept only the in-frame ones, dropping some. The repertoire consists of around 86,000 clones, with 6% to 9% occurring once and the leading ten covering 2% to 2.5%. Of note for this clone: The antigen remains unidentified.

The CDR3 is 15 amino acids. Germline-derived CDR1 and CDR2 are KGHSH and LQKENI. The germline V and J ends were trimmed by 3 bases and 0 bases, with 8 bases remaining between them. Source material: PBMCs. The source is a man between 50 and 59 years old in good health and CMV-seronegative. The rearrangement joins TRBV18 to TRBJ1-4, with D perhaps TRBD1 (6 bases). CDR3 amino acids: CASSPRTATNEKLFF. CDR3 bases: TGTGCCAGCTCACCTCGGACAGCAACTAATGAAAAACTGTTTTTT.